Below, 28 T cell receptor beta chains from the same sample are listed, as sequenced in a study of PD-1 blockade in classical Hodgkin lymphoma. Using immunoSEQ multiplex PCR, the repertoire was profiled, and TCRdb retains in-frame clones only, with some absent. Here the sample spans tens of thousands of clones, 85% to 95% being singletons. This sample's time point: cycle 4 day 1 (C4D1), after 6 weeks of nivolumab. Every patient had relapsed following autologous stem cell transplantation, and cohorts differed in brentuximab vedotin exposure. The sample was peripheral blood mononuclear cells (PBMCs), taken before the fourth cycle of nivolumab. The source is a human donor with classical Hodgkin lymphoma.

This clone is a singleton in its sample. The CDR3 sequence: CASTKRGGGETQYF. CDR3 DNA: TGTGCCAGCACCAAAAGGGGGGGCGGAGAGACCCAGTACTTC. The chain has TRBV27 and TRBJ2-5, with D possibly TRBD2 on 7 matching bases. From germline, CDR1 is MNHEY and CDR2 SMNVEV (reference sequence). V lost 7 bases and J lost 4, with 16 bases in between. The CDR3 spans 14 residues.

This chain joins TRBV18 and TRBJ2-3; weak D call: TRBD2 (5 bases). Trimming removed 2 bases at V and 4 bases at J, with 16 bases between. The CDR3 covers 16 residues. Germline V lookup: CDR1 KGHSH, CDR2 LQKENI. The CDR3 coding sequence is TGTGCCAGCTCACCAACCCTCCCTAGCATGGCAGATACGCAGTATTTT. This codes for CASSPTLPSMADTQYF.

The rearrangement uses TRBV30 and TRBJ2-3, with D uncertain. Germline V lookup: CDR1 GTSNPN, CDR2 SVGIG (reference sequence). The V end was cut by 1 base, the J end by 11 bases, with 13 bases between. CDR3 length: 12 residues. CDR3 in amino acids: CAWSGGRVEQYF. The CDR3 coding sequence is TGTGCCTGGAGTGGCGGCCGCGTAGAGCAGTATTTT.

This clone was picked up one time. The rearrangement uses TRBV5-5 and TRBJ1-2; TRBD1 matches at 7 bases. CDR1 is SGHKS and CDR2 is YYEKEE in the germline V gene (reference sequence). The length of the CDR3 is 13 residues. With 3 bases clipped from V and 5 bases from J, the junction kept 4 bases outside the gene matches. The CDR3 sequence is CASSYGTDYGYTF. In DNA, the CDR3 is TGTGCCAGCAGCTACGGGACAGATTATGGCTACACCTTC. Looking up the rest from reference TRBV5-5 and TRBJ1-2 gives the full variable domain: DAGVTQSPTHLIKTRGQQVTLRCSPISGHKSVSWYQQVLGQGPQFIFQYYEKEERGRGNFPDRFSARQFPNYSSELNVNALLLGDSALYLCASSYGTDYGYTFGSGTRLTVV.

The chain's CDR3 is CASSPRAGLAGIYEQYF. For the CDR3, the DNA is TGTGCCAGCAGCCCCCGGGCGGGCCTAGCGGGAATCTACGAGCAGTACTTC. The chain has TRBV9 and TRBJ2-7; 9 positions match TRBD2. The length of the CDR3 is 17 residues. Germline loops: CDR1 SGDLS, CDR2 YYNGEE. The trim removed 4 bases at V and 3 bases at J, leaving 14 bases unmatched. The complete variable domain, with remaining parts taken from reference TRBV9 and TRBJ2-7, reads DSGVTQTPKHLITATGQRVTLRCSPRSGDLSVYWYQQSLDQGLQFLIQYYNGEERAKGNILERFSAQQFPDLHSELNLSSLELGDSALYFCASSPRAGLAGIYEQYFGPGTRLTVT.

V usage is TRBV18 and J usage is TRBJ1-2; D is unclear. Germline V CDR1 and CDR2: KGHSH, LQKENI. This CDR3 spans 13 amino acids. The V end was cut by 2 bases, the J end by 3 bases, with 7 bases between. The CDR3 region has the DNA TGTGCCAGCTCACCAGGCGGGGACTATGGCTACACCTTC. This codes for CASSPGGDYGYTF.

This clone has just one count. The gene calls are TRBV15 and TRBJ1-5; 10 positions match TRBD1. Germline V lookup: CDR1 LNHNV, CDR2 YYDKDF (reference sequence). This CDR3 region has 15 residues. The junction had 7 bases not matched to a gene; V was cut back by 5 bases and J by 6 bases. The chain's CDR3 is CATSFSTGGFQPQHF. CDR3 nucleotides: TGTGCCACCAGCTTTTCGACAGGGGGCTTTCAGCCCCAGCATTTT.

The chain has TRBV11-2 and TRBJ1-3; TRBD1 aligns across 10 bases. V lost 1 base and J lost 0; bases outside the gene matches: 3. This CDR3 has 17 residues. Germline-derived CDR1 and CDR2 are SGHAT and FQNNGV. The CDR3 region has the DNA TGTGCCAGCAGCTTAGGGGGACAGGGGCCCTCTGGAAACACCATATATTTT. Translating it yields CASSLGGQGPSGNTIYF.

The chain employs TRBV11-2 and TRBJ2-4, with D maybe TRBD1 (5 bases). The V gene lost 3 bases and the J gene lost 7 bases, with 10 bases spanning the gap. The germline gives CDR1 SGHAT, CDR2 FQNNGV. The CDR3 extends over 13 amino acids. CDR3: CASSFQGWNIQYF. The CDR3, as DNA: TGTGCCAGCAGCTTCCAGGGTTGGAACATTCAGTACTTC.

The genes are TRBV11-1 and TRBJ2-3; D unclear. V shed 5 bases and J shed 0 bases, with 15 bases lying between them. The CDR3 spans 16 residues. Per the germline V gene, CDR1 is SGHAT and CDR2 is FQDESV (reference sequence). CDR3 residues: CASSTGPATSTDTQYF. CDR3 coding DNA: TGTGCCAGCAGCACTGGCCCGGCAACCAGCACAGATACGCAGTATTTT.

This rearrangement joins TRBV5-1 to TRBJ1-1; TRBD1 matches 9 bases. Germline CDR1 is SGHRS and CDR2 is YFSETQ. The CDR3 covers 16 residues. The V and J ends lost 0 bases and 2 bases, in that order; junction bases with no gene match: 5. The chain's CDR3 is CASSLDRDRDNTEAFF. The CDR3 DNA reads as TGCGCCAGCAGCTTGGACCGGGACAGGGATAACACTGAAGCTTTCTTT.

The chain combines TRBV28 with TRBJ2-7; no clear D. Trimming pared 5 bases from V and 3 bases from J, leaving 8 bases between. The V gene's germline CDR1 is MDHEN and CDR2 SYDVKM. The CDR3 contains 12 residues. CDR3 loop: CASSKRSYEQYF. The CDR3, as DNA: TGTGCCAGCAGTAAGAGAAGCTACGAGCAGTACTTC. Combining the CDR3 with reference TRBV28 and TRBJ2-7 gives the whole variable domain DVKVTQSSRYLVKRTGEKVFLECVQDMDHENMFWYRQDPGLGLRLIYFSYDVKMKEKGDIPEGYSVSREKKERFSLILESASTNQTSMYLCASSKRSYEQYFGPGTRLTVT.

The chain is built from TRBV5-1 and TRBJ2-1, with 14 bases lining up with TRBD2. Germline V gives CDR1 SGHRS, CDR2 YFSETQ. Trimming removed 2 bases from V and 9 bases from J; junction bases left unmatched: 10. The CDR3 covers 17 residues. CDR3 sequence: CASSFLYGLAGGSEQFF. The CDR3 DNA follows: TGCGCCAGCAGCTTTCTCTATGGACTAGCGGGAGGCAGTGAGCAGTTCTTC.

The chain recombines TRBV7-9 with TRBJ1-4; D not certain. Germline V gene lookup returns CDR1 SEHNR and CDR2 FQNEAQ (reference sequence). Deletions cut 5 bases from V and 4 bases from J, with 8 bases between. This CDR3 spans 13 amino acids. The CDR3: CASSPMINEKLFF. The CDR3 DNA follows: TGTGCCAGCAGCCCCATGATTAATGAAAAACTGTTTTTT.

V is TRBV28 and J is TRBJ2-6, with D unresolved. CDR3 length equals 15 residues. V was clipped by 3 bases and J by 3 bases, with 9 bases between them. Per germline, CDR1 MDHEN and CDR2 SYDVKM. In DNA, the CDR3 is TGTGCCAGCAGTTTCGTCTGGGGTGGGGCCAACGTCCTGACTTTC. Protein: CASSFVWGGANVLTF.

The genes are TRBV6-5 and TRBJ1-6; 7 bases map to TRBD1. V lost 8 bases and J lost 6; bases outside the gene matches: 4. The CDR3 spans 13 residues. The V gene's germline CDR1 is MNHEY and CDR2 SVGAGI. CDR3 amino acids: CASRQGTNSPLHF. CDR3 nucleotides: TGTGCCAGCCGACAGGGAACTAATTCACCCCTCCACTTT.

The chain has TRBV6-5 and TRBJ2-7, with D perhaps matching TRBD1 (6 bases). From germline, CDR1 is MNHEY and CDR2 SVGAGI. Trimming removed 6 bases from V and 10 bases from J, with 13 bases in between. The CDR3 totals 11 residues. The CDR3 loop reads CASRLDSVQYF. The CDR3 DNA is TGTGCCAGCAGGCTGGACAGTGTTCAGTACTTC.

The chain carries TRBV14 and TRBJ2-3, with TRBD2 matching over 7 bases. The junction had 11 bases not matched to a gene; V was cut back by 0 bases and J by 2 bases. Germline V gives CDR1 SGHDN, CDR2 FVKESK. The CDR3 covers 18 residues. Here the CDR3 DNA reads TGTGCCAGCAGCCAAGATCTTTGGGCTAGCGGTTTCACAGATACGCAGTATTTT. Amino acid sequence: CASSQDLWASGFTDTQYF.

The chain couples TRBV28 to TRBJ2-7; 8 nucleotides line up with TRBD1. V was pared by 7 bases and J by 0 bases, with 5 bases of the junction left unmatched. The CDR3 runs to 14 residues. Germline CDR1 MDHEN, CDR2 SYDVKM. The CDR3 coding sequence is TGTGCCAGCACTAGGACAGGGAGCTCCTACGAGCAGTACTTC. This encodes CASTRTGSSYEQYF. The full variable domain, its missing parts supplied by reference TRBV28 and TRBJ2-7, is DVKVTQSSRYLVKRTGEKVFLECVQDMDHENMFWYRQDPGLGLRLIYFSYDVKMKEKGDIPEGYSVSREKKERFSLILESASTNQTSMYLCASTRTGSSYEQYFGPGTRLTVT.

The genes are TRBV5-5 and TRBJ1-4, with 9 bases identical to TRBD1. The V segment lost 1 base and the J segment 7 bases; nucleotides outside the gene matches: 2. The germline gives CDR1 SGHKS, CDR2 YYEKEE (reference sequence). CDR3 length: 14 amino acids. Here the CDR3 DNA reads TGTGCCAGCAGCTTGCTGGGACAGGGTGAAAAACTGTTTTTT. Translated: CASSLLGQGEKLFF.

V is TRBV19 and J is TRBJ2-1; 7 nucleotides align to TRBD2. Trimming removed 3 bases from V and 0 bases from J; junction bases left unmatched: 2. The germline CDR1 and CDR2 sequences are LNHDA and SQIVND (reference sequence). The CDR3 extends over 15 amino acids. CDR3 sequence (DNA): TGTGCCAGTAGTATCAGCGGGGACTCCTACAATGAGCAGTTCTTC. The encoded protein is CASSISGDSYNEQFF.

This clone was counted once. This chain uses TRBV4-1 with TRBJ2-1; D is unresolved. The CDR3 totals 13 residues. The V end lost 2 bases, the J end lost 6 bases, and 8 bases lay between the germline ends. Germline CDR1 reads MGHRA; CDR2 reads YSYEKL. CDR3 nucleotides: TGCGCCAGCAGCCAATTGGAATTCAATGAGCAGTTCTTC. As protein: CASSQLEFNEQFF.

This clone has just a few counts. This sequence joins TRBV11-1 and TRBJ1-1, with a possible D match to TRBD1 (5 bases). The CDR3 is 13 amino acids. V lost 5 bases to trimming and J lost 4 bases, with 11 bases between them. Per the germline V gene, CDR1 is SGHAT and CDR2 is FQDESV (reference sequence). CDR3 DNA: TGTGCCAGCAGCAGCGACGGGGGCACTGAAGCTTTCTTT. Residues: CASSSDGGTEAFF.

The chain combines TRBV28 with TRBJ2-2, with a possible D match to TRBD2 (6 bases). The CDR3 runs 14 residues. Germline V gene data show CDR1 as MDHEN and CDR2 as SYDVKM. V dropped 6 bases and J dropped 7 bases, with 15 bases sitting between them. The CDR3 sequence is CASREGGIGGELFF. Here the CDR3 DNA reads TGTGCCAGCAGGGAAGGAGGGATAGGCGGGGAGCTGTTTTTT.

The V and J genes are TRBV7-9 and TRBJ2-5; a weak D match, TRBD1 (6 bases). The CDR3 consists of 15 residues. V dropped 1 base and J dropped 5 bases, with 14 bases sitting between them. Germline-derived CDR1 and CDR2 are SEHNR and FQNEAQ (reference sequence). Here the CDR3 DNA reads TGTGCCAGCAGCTTAGTGGCTGGGGGCGCGGAGACCCAGTACTTC. Its protein is CASSLVAGGAETQYF. Based on the CDR3 plus reference TRBV7-9 and TRBJ2-5, the full variable domain is DTGVSQNPRHKITKRGQNVTFRCDPISEHNRLYWYRQTLGQGPEFLTYFQNEAQLEKSRLLSDRFSAERPKGSFSTLEIQRTEQGDSAMYLCASSLVAGGAETQYFGPGTRLLVL.

This chain uses TRBV7-2 with TRBJ1-2; D not certain. From germline, CDR1 is SGHTA and CDR2 FQGNSA. The V gene lost 4 bases and the J gene lost 7 bases, with 10 bases spanning the gap. The CDR3 covers 12 residues. CDR3 nucleotides: TGTGCCAGCAGCTCGGAGCAGTTTGGCTACACCTTC. This gives the protein CASSSEQFGYTF.

V and J are TRBV5-1 and TRBJ2-7; D call uncertain. Trimming took 3 bases from V and 2 from J, leaving 15 bases between them. The CDR3 has 15 amino acids. Germline lookup yields CDR1 SGHRS and CDR2 YFSETQ. CDR3 coding DNA: TGCGCCAGCAGCTCCCTAGAGCCAGAAACCTACGAGCAGTACTTC. This translates into CASSSLEPETYEQYF.

As for this clone: One junction end does not reproduce the germline sequence, and a read error may be involved. The rearrangement joins TRBV7-7 to TRBJ2-5, with a tentative D call TRBD1 (7 bases). The germline gives CDR1 SSHAT, CDR2 FNYEAQ (reference sequence). This CDR3 contains 13 residues. This CDR3 is CASRGDNQETQYF. CDR3 bases: TGTGCTAGCAGGGGGGACAACCAAGAGACCCAGTACTTC.